The clone carrying this TCR beta chain was detected only once. What it binds is not known. This record comes from a study of CD8 T cells in Susac syndrome. Findings and limits, study-wide: The relatively small number of individuals in the TCR sequencing and HLA analysis was acknowledged by the study.

In blood CD8+ and CD4+ T cells, TCR beta underwent sequencing. This CDR3 spans 13 amino acids. The germline CDR1 and CDR2 sequences are SQVTM and ANQGSEA. Trimming pared 2 bases from V and 1 base from J, leaving 8 bases between. Reverse transcription used about 0.45 to 1 ug RNA and random hexamers. TCRdb reprocessed the immunoSEQ multiplex PCR reads with MiXCR, giving one entry per CDR3 protein. The table has 200,000 to 300,000 distinct CDR3 sequences, around 93% seen once. The rearrangement uses TRBV29-1 and TRBJ1-1; D is ambiguous. The clonotype was recovered from a human donor with multiple sclerosis. The sequenced sample was CD4+ T cells from PBMCs. The CDR3 region has the DNA TGCAGCGTTGAACGGATAGCGAACACTGAAGCTTTCTTT. Translating it yields CSVERIANTEAFF.